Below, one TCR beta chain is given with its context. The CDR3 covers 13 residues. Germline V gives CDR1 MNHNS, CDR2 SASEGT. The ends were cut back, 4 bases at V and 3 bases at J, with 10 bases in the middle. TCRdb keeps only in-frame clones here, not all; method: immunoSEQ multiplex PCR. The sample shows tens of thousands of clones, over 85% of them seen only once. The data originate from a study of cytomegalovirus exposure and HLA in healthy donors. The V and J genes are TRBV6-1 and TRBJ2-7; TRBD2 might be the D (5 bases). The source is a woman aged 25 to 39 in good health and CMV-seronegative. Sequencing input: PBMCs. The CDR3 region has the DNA TGTGCCAGCAGTGGGTCGGGAATCTACGAGCAGTACTTC. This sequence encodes CASSGSGIYEQYF.